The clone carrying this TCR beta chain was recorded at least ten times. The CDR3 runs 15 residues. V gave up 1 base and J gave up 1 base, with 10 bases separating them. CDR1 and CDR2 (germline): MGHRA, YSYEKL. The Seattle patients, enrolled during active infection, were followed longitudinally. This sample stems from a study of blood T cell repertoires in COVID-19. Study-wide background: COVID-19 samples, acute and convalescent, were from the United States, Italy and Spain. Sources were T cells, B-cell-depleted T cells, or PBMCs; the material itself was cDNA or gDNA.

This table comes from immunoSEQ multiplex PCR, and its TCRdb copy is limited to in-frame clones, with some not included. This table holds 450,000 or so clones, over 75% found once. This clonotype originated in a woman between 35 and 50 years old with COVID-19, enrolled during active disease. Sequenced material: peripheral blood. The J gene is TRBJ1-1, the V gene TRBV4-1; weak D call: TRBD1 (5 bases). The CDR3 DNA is TGCGCCAGCAGCCAAGTGGGCGGGGCGAACACTGAAGCTTTCTTT. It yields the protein CASSQVGGANTEAFF.